This entry lists 21 T cell receptor beta chains sequenced from one sample in a study of cytomegalovirus exposure and HLA in healthy donors. The PCR employed 60 Vbeta primers together with 13 Jbeta primers. Profiling relied on immunoSEQ multiplex PCR, and the TCRdb table lists in-frame clones only, not all of them. The sample records 100,000 to 150,000 clones, roughly 85% being singletons. The sample was PBMCs. The receptor source for this set is a boy aged 10-17 years in good health and CMV-seronegative.

V and J are TRBV9 and TRBJ1-3; perhaps TRBD1 as D (5 bases). The CDR3 sequence is 15 residues long. Germline CDR1 is SGDLS and CDR2 is YYNGEE. V gave up 3 bases and J gave up 9 bases, with 19 bases separating them. CDR3 nucleotides: TGTGCCAGCAGCGGCCGGGACGGGAGAGGGAGCACCATATATTTT. Its protein is CASSGRDGRGSTIYF.

This clone showed up just a few times. This chain joins TRBV2 and TRBJ2-7, with TRBD2 identical over 8 bases. CDR1 is SNHLY, CDR2 FYNNEI, per germline. The CDR3 has 13 residues. Trimming took 8 bases from V and 6 from J; bases not matched to a gene: 9. The CDR3 sequence: CASQGREVREQYF. The CDR3 coding sequence is TGTGCCAGCCAAGGGCGGGAGGTTCGCGAGCAGTACTTC. Combining the CDR3 with reference TRBV2 and TRBJ2-7 gives the whole variable domain EPEVTQTPSHQVTQMGQEVILRCVPISNHLYFYWYRQILGQKVEFLVSFYNNEISEKSEIFDDQFSVERPDGSNFTLKIRSTKLEDSAMYFCASQGREVREQYFGPGTRLTVT.

The rearrangement links TRBV7-9 to TRBJ1-1, with D perhaps TRBD1 (5 bases). Between the trimmed V and J ends, which lost 6 bases and 4 bases, there was a span of 15 bases. Germline values: CDR1 SEHNR, CDR2 FQNEAQ (reference sequence). This CDR3 is built from 14 residues. The CDR3 nucleotides are TGTGCCAGCAGGTTGTCAGGGCCTTTCACTGAAGCTTTCTTT. The encoded protein is CASRLSGPFTEAFF.

The chain uses TRBV6-4 and TRBJ2-7, with TRBD2 identical over 9 bases. With V trimmed by 1 base and J by 6 bases, 7 bases remained unmatched. The CDR3 runs to 15 residues. The germline gives CDR1 MRHNA, CDR2 SNTAGT. CDR3 protein: CASSDFSGSFPEQYF. The CDR3 DNA follows: TGTGCCAGCAGTGACTTTAGCGGGAGCTTCCCCGAGCAGTACTTC.

This chain uses TRBV19 with TRBJ1-5; possible D gene TRBD1, 6 bases. Germline V lookup: CDR1 LNHDA, CDR2 SQIVND (reference sequence). Trimming removed 3 bases from V and 0 bases from J, with 15 bases in between. There are 17 residues in the CDR3. CDR3 amino acids: CASSMGGAAYSNQPQHF. In DNA, the CDR3 is TGTGCCAGTAGTATGGGGGGGGCAGCTTATAGCAATCAGCCCCAGCATTTT. The full variable domain, in which reference TRBV19 and TRBJ1-5 provide the parts outside the CDR3, is DGGITQSPKYLFRKEGQNVTLSCEQNLNHDAMYWYRQDPGQGLRLIYYSQIVNDFQKGDIAEGYSVSREKKESFPLTVTSAQKNPTAFYLCASSMGGAAYSNQPQHFGDGTRLSIL.

The V gene is TRBV5-4, the J gene TRBJ2-2; D perhaps matches TRBD2 (6 bases). Germline V gives CDR1 SGHNT, CDR2 YYREEE (reference sequence). This CDR3 region has 15 residues. Trimming removed 4 bases at V and 3 bases at J, with 13 bases between. The CDR3 sequence is CASSPGGADTGELFF. The CDR3 DNA reads as TGTGCCAGCAGCCCCGGAGGGGCCGACACCGGGGAGCTGTTTTTT.

The rearrangement joins TRBV10-3 to TRBJ2-2, with D possibly matching TRBD2 (6 bases). Germline lookup yields CDR1 ENHRY and CDR2 SYGVKD. This CDR3 has 15 residues. Trimming removed 2 bases from V and 4 bases from J, with 11 bases in between. CDR3 region: CAISEGERATGELFF. The CDR3 DNA follows: TGTGCCATCAGTGAGGGGGAGCGGGCCACCGGGGAGCTGTTTTTT.

The chain uses TRBV5-4 and TRBJ2-3; D is ambiguous. V lost 7 bases, J lost 4 bases, and 13 bases lay in between. Looked up from germline, CDR1 is SGHNT and CDR2 is YYREEE (reference sequence). The CDR3 sequence is 13 residues long. The CDR3 bases are TGTGCCAGCTCCCAGGAAGTGGCAGATACGCAGTATTTT. This gives the protein CASSQEVADTQYF.

The chain employs TRBV2 and TRBJ2-7; 11 nucleotides align to TRBD1. CDR3 length: 14 residues. Germline loops: CDR1 SNHLY, CDR2 FYNNEI. The J segment lost 0 bases and the V segment lost 10 bases, leaving 5 bases of the junction unmatched. In DNA, the CDR3 is TGTGCCATTGCAGGGACAGGGGGCTCCTACGAGCAGTACTTC. As protein: CAIAGTGGSYEQYF.

This clone was seen a single time. CDR3 amino acids: CASRPGGLGNSPLHF. The CDR3 region has the DNA TGTGCCAGCCGTCCAGGGGGCTTAGGTAATTCACCCCTCCACTTT. V and J are TRBV27 and TRBJ1-6, with TRBD1 matching over 8 bases. The CDR3 spans 15 residues. The V and J ends lost 8 bases and 6 bases, in that order; junction bases with no gene match: 9. Germline lookup yields CDR1 MNHEY and CDR2 SMNVEV (reference sequence).

The rearrangement links TRBV6-1 to TRBJ2-7; no definite D call. The CDR3 is 12 residues long. Germline V lookup: CDR1 MNHNS, CDR2 SASEGT. Between the trimmed V and J ends, which lost 5 bases and 3 bases, there was a span of 8 bases. CDR3 residues: CASSRGLYEQYF. The CDR3, as DNA: TGTGCCAGCAGTCGCGGCCTCTACGAGCAGTACTTC.

This clone is a singleton in its sample. The chain carries TRBV15 and TRBJ1-2; 7 bases are shared with TRBD1. The V segment lost 1 base and the J segment 0 bases; nucleotides outside the gene matches: 8. Per germline, CDR1 LNHNV and CDR2 YYDKDF (reference sequence). This CDR3 has 17 residues. The CDR3 coding sequence is TGTGCCACCAGCAGAGGGGACAGCAGCATAGCTAACTATGGCTACACCTTC. Protein sequence: CATSRGDSSIANYGYTF.

This chain joins TRBV6-1 and TRBJ2-7; TRBD1 agrees at 8 bases. The length of the CDR3 is 14 residues. V lost 2 bases to trimming and J lost 4 bases; unmatched junction nucleotides: 4. From germline, CDR1 is MNHNS and CDR2 SASEGT. CDR3 amino acids: CASSEFQGAYEQYF. In DNA form, the CDR3 reads TGTGCCAGCAGTGAATTTCAGGGGGCTTACGAGCAGTACTTC.

This sequence joins TRBV5-1 and TRBJ1-1; TRBD1 is a possible D gene (6 bases). The CDR3 has 14 residues. V lost 1 base to trimming and J lost 4 bases, with 11 bases between them. Germline V gives CDR1 SGHRS, CDR2 YFSETQ. As DNA, the CDR3 is TGCGCCAGCAGCTTGCGAGTGGGGGCCACTGAAGCTTTCTTT. As protein: CASSLRVGATEAFF.

This rearrangement joins TRBV5-1 to TRBJ1-2, with TRBD1 matching 10 bases. This CDR3 is built from 14 residues. In germline, CDR1 is SGHRS, CDR2 YFSETQ. Trimming cost V 3 bases and J 2 bases; bases outside gene matches: 1. The CDR3 coding sequence is TGCGCCAGCAGCTCGGGACAGGGGAACTATGGCTACACCTTC. Its protein is CASSSGQGNYGYTF.

The chain joins TRBV6-6 to TRBJ2-5, with 8 bases that match TRBD2. The DNA end favors TRBJ2-7, so the J call may be wrong. There are 16 residues in the CDR3. CDR1 and CDR2 from the germline V gene are MNHNY and SVGAGI (reference sequence). The CDR3 region has the DNA TGTGCCAGCAGTTACCTTATATCGGGAGGGCCCCACGAGCAGTACTTC. This gives the protein CASSYLISGGPHEQYF.

The chain couples TRBV27 to TRBJ1-2, with 7 bases lining up with TRBD1. This CDR3 contains 13 residues. The ends lost 5 bases at V and 3 bases at J; junction bases unmatched: 3. Germline CDR1 and CDR2: MNHEY and SMNVEV (reference sequence). This chain's CDR3 is CASSPGQYYGYTF. In nucleotides, the CDR3 is TGTGCCAGCAGTCCGGGACAGTACTATGGCTACACCTTC.

This clone was recorded once. The rearrangement uses TRBV19 and TRBJ2-3; TRBD1 aligns across 7 bases. CDR3 length: 16 residues. V lost 5 bases, J lost 3 bases, and 11 bases stayed unmatched. Germline V lookup: CDR1 LNHDA, CDR2 SQIVND (reference sequence). The DNA of the CDR3 is TGTGCCAGTAGTCTGCGACAGGGTGTTTGGACAGATACGCAGTATTTT. Protein: CASSLRQGVWTDTQYF. Using reference TRBV19 and TRBJ2-3 for the parts outside the CDR3, the full variable domain is DGGITQSPKYLFRKEGQNVTLSCEQNLNHDAMYWYRQDPGQGLRLIYYSQIVNDFQKGDIAEGYSVSREKKESFPLTVTSAQKNPTAFYLCASSLRQGVWTDTQYFGPGTRLTVL.

The V call is TRBV11-3, the J call TRBJ2-6, with 8 bases lining up with TRBD1. The CDR3 contains 18 residues. Germline assignment: CDR1 SGHNT and CDR2 YENEEA. J lost 1 base, V lost 8 bases, and 13 bases had no gene match. The CDR3 DNA reads TGTGCCAGCGAGGTAGGGACAGGACGTTTGTCTGGGGCCAACGTCCTGACTTTC. It codes for CASEVGTGRLSGANVLTF.

This chain's CDR3 is CASSARDRYDEQFF. The CDR3, as DNA: TGTGCCAGCAGCGCCAGGGACAGGTACGATGAGCAGTTCTTC. The chain has TRBV7-9 and TRBJ2-1, with 8 bases lining up with TRBD1. The CDR3 runs to 14 residues. With 5 bases clipped from V and 8 bases from J, the junction kept 8 bases outside the gene matches. Germline-derived CDR1 and CDR2 are SEHNR and FQNEAQ (reference sequence).

The rearrangement uses TRBV2 and TRBJ1-1; D is undetermined. The germline V and J ends were trimmed by 3 bases and 1 base, with 9 bases remaining between them. The CDR3 length is 14 residues. Germline V gene data show CDR1 as SNHLY and CDR2 as FYNNEI. CDR3 nucleotides: TGTGCCAGCAGTGACCCTTCAGAGAACACTGAAGCTTTCTTT. Translating it yields CASSDPSENTEAFF. The variable domain in full, completed from reference TRBV2 and TRBJ1-1, reads EPEVTQTPSHQVTQMGQEVILRCVPISNHLYFYWYRQILGQKVEFLVSFYNNEISEKSEIFDDQFSVERPDGSNFTLKIRSTKLEDSAMYFCASSDPSENTEAFFGQGTRLTVV.